The subject of this entry is one TCR beta chain. What it binds is unknown. Cells designated naive CD8 were CD45RO-negative and were positively selected for CCR7, with terminally differentiated effector memory CD45RA+ cells excluded. The donor population consisted of healthy HIV-negative adults with no recent acute infections or vaccinations. The sample comes from a study of shared clonotypes between healthy human individuals. Whole-study context: Each donor's CD4 naive and CD4 memory cells filled three plates apiece, CD8 naive two, and CD8 memory one. Study-wide findings and caveats: Clonotypes shared by all four donors outscored non-shared clonotypes in generation probability. Limited genetic and exposure-history diversity came from having few donors.

Data came from immunoSEQ multiplex PCR; TCRdb stores just in-frame clones and leaves some out. The table records hundreds of thousands of clones, about 91% of them present only once. The CDR3 length is 15 residues. CDR1 is LNHDA, CDR2 SQIVND, per germline (reference sequence). Trimming took 3 bases from V and 8 from J, leaving 17 bases between them. The source of this sequence is a man between 25 and 39 years old in good health. This chain connects TRBV19 to TRBJ2-1, with a tentative D call TRBD2 (5 bases). Material: naive CD8+ T cells sorted from blood. The CDR3 loop reads CASSIGGLTPHEQFF. In nucleotides, the CDR3 is TGTGCCAGTAGTATTGGCGGGCTCACCCCCCATGAGCAGTTCTTC.